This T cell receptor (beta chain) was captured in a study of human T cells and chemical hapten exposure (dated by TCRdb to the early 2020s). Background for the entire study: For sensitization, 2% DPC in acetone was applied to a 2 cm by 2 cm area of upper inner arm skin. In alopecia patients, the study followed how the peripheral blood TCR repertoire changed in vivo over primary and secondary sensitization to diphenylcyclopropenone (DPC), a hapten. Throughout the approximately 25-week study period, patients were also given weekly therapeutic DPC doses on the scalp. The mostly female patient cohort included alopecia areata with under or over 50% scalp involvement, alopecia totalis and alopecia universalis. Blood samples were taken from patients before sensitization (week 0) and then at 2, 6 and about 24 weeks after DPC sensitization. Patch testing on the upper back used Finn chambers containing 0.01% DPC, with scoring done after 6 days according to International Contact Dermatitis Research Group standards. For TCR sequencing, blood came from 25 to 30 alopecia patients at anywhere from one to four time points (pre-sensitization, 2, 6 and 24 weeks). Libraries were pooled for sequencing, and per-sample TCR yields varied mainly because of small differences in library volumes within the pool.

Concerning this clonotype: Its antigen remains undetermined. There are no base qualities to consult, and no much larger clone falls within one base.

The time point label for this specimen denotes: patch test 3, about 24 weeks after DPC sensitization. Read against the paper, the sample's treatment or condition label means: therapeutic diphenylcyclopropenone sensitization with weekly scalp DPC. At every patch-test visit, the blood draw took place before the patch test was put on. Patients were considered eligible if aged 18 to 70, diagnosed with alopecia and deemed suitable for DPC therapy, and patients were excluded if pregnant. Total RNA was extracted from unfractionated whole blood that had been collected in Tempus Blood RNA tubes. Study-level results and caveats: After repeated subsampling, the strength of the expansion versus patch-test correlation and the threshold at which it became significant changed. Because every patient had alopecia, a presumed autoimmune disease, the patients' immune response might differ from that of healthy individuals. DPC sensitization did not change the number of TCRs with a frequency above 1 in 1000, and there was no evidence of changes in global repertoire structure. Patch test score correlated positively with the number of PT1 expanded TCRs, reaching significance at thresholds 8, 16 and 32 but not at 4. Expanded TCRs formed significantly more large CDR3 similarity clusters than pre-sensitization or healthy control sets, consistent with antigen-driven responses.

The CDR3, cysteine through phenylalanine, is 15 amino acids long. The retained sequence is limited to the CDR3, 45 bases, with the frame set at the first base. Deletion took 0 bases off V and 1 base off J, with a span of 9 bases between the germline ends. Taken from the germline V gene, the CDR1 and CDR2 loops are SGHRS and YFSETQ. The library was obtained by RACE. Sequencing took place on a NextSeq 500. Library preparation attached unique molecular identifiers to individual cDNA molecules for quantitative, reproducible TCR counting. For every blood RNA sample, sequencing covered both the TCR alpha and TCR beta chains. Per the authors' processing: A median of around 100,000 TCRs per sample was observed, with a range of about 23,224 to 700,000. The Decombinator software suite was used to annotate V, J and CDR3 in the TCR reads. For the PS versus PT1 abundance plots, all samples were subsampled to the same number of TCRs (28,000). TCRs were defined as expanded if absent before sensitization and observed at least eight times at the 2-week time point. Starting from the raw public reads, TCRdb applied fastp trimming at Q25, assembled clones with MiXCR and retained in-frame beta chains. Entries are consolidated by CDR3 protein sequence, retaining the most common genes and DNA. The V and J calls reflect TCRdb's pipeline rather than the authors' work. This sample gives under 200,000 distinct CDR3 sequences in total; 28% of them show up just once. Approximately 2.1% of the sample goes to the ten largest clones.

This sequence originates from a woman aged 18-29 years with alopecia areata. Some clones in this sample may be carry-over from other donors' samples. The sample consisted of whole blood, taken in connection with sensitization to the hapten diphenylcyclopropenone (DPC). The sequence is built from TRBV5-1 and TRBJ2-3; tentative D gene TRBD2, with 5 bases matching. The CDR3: CASSLELVGTDTQYF. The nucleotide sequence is TGCGCCAGCAGCTTGGAACTAGTGGGCACAGATACGCAGTATTTT.